Each of the 14 T cell receptor beta chains below was sequenced from the same sample in a study of shared clonotypes between healthy human individuals. TCRdb keeps only in-frame clones here, not all; method: immunoSEQ multiplex PCR. This sample has 2 million to 2.5 million clones, with roughly 95% found just once. Sample: naive CD4+ T cells sorted from blood. Noted subset: CD45RA+ positively selected. The receptors here all came from a man aged 18 to 29 in good health.

This clone was picked up one time. The rearrangement links TRBV7-9 to TRBJ2-3; D remains ambiguous. The CDR3 has 14 residues. Germline V gene data show CDR1 as SEHNR and CDR2 as FQNEAQ (reference sequence). Trimming removed 5 bases from V and 2 bases from J, with 11 bases in between. The CDR3 spells CASSPPSVTDTQYF. CDR3 in DNA: TGTGCCAGCAGCCCCCCGTCCGTCACAGATACGCAGTATTTT.

The V gene is TRBV18, the J gene TRBJ2-2; D remains ambiguous. Germline CDR1 is KGHSH and CDR2 is LQKENI. The ends were cut back, 2 bases at V and 3 bases at J, with 10 bases in the middle. The CDR3 has 15 amino acids. CDR3 protein: CASSPGVGDTGELFF. The DNA for the CDR3 is TGTGCCAGCTCACCAGGGGTCGGCGACACCGGGGAGCTGTTTTTT.

The chain is built from TRBV7-9 and TRBJ2-1; TRBD2 agrees at 7 bases. Germline CDR1 and CDR2: SEHNR and FQNEAQ (reference sequence). This CDR3 has 16 amino acids. Trimming cost V 1 base and J 6 bases; bases outside gene matches: 9. The CDR3 coding sequence is TGTGCCAGCAGCTTAGTTCCAGCGGGACCGCTCAATGAGCAGTTCTTC. Protein sequence: CASSLVPAGPLNEQFF.

The chain employs TRBV28 and TRBJ2-2; D is possibly TRBD2 (5 bases). Trimming removed 2 bases from V and 1 base from J, with 8 bases in between. Germline V gene lookup returns CDR1 MDHEN and CDR2 SYDVKM. CDR3 size: 15 residues. The DNA for the CDR3 is TGTGCCAGCAGTTTAGGACTGATGAACACCGGGGAGCTGTTTTTT. Translated, it gives CASSLGLMNTGELFF.

The chain is built from TRBV27 and TRBJ2-1; no reliable D call. CDR1 is MNHEY, CDR2 SMNVEV, per germline (reference sequence). CDR3 length: 15 residues. The ends were cut back, 2 bases at V and 0 bases at J, with 8 bases in the middle. Here the CDR3 reads CASSLLPSSYNEQFF. Here the CDR3 DNA reads TGTGCCAGCAGTTTACTCCCGAGCTCCTACAATGAGCAGTTCTTC.

This sequence joins TRBV10-3 and TRBJ2-7, with 7 nucleotides matching TRBD1. Trimming took 9 bases from V and 4 from J; bases not matched to a gene: 18. Germline values: CDR1 ENHRY, CDR2 SYGVKD. The CDR3 is 16 amino acids. The CDR3 loop is CAMLLSGQAYLYEQYF. CDR3 sequence (DNA): TGTGCCATGCTTCTATCCGGACAGGCCTATTTGTACGAGCAGTACTTC.

In the case of this clone: This sample also contains other DNA sequences that code for the same CDR3. The chain employs TRBV2 and TRBJ2-7; a weak D match, TRBD1 (6 bases). The V gene lost 4 bases and the J gene lost 2 bases, with 9 bases spanning the gap. CDR3 length equals 13 residues. Per the germline V gene, CDR1 is SNHLY and CDR2 is FYNNEI. The CDR3 sequence: CASSVTGTYEQYF. CDR3 nucleotides: TGTGCCAGCAGTGTCACAGGGACCTACGAGCAGTACTTC.

The CDR3 spells CAWTGGVLNTEAFF. Here the CDR3 DNA reads TGTGCCTGGACAGGGGGTGTACTGAACACTGAAGCTTTCTTT. V usage is TRBV30 and J usage is TRBJ1-1, with 7 nucleotides matching TRBD1. The germline V gene encodes CDR1 GTSNPN and CDR2 SVGIG (reference sequence). The CDR3 consists of 14 residues. The V segment lost 4 bases and the J segment 0 bases; nucleotides outside the gene matches: 5.

The J gene is TRBJ2-3, the V gene TRBV7-8; the D gene is possibly TRBD2 (6 bases). The CDR3 has 14 residues. Germline V lookup: CDR1 SGHVS, CDR2 FQNEAQ. V was clipped by 5 bases and J by 4 bases, with 13 bases between them. CDR3 protein: CASSTTSKADTQYF. CDR3 bases: TGTGCCAGCAGCACCACTAGCAAGGCAGATACGCAGTATTTT.

The rearrangement joins TRBV4-1 to TRBJ1-4, with no clear D. Germline V CDR1 and CDR2: MGHRA, YSYEKL. Trimming pared 1 base from V and 7 bases from J, leaving 7 bases between. This CDR3 contains 13 residues. The CDR3, as DNA: TGCGCCAGCAGCCAAGTTAATAGTGAAAAACTGTTTTTT. Translating it yields CASSQVNSEKLFF.

The J gene is TRBJ2-6, the V gene TRBV2; 8 nucleotides match TRBD1. Germline-derived CDR1 and CDR2 are SNHLY and FYNNEI. The CDR3 covers 15 residues. The ends lost 5 bases at V and 1 base at J; junction bases unmatched: 1. CDR3 nucleotide sequence: TGTGCCAGCAGTACAGGGGGGTCTGGGGCCAACGTCCTGACTTTC. Its protein product is CASSTGGSGANVLTF.

V gene TRBV6-5 combines with J gene TRBJ2-7; D possibly corresponds to TRBD1 (5 bases). V lost 0 bases, J lost 1 base, and 10 bases lay in between. Germline-derived CDR1 and CDR2 are MNHEY and SVGAGI. The length of the CDR3 is 15 residues. CDR3 in amino acids: CASSYSDRFSYEQYF. The CDR3 DNA reads as TGTGCCAGCAGTTACTCTGACAGATTTTCCTACGAGCAGTACTTC.

The genes are TRBV30 and TRBJ2-1; D unclear. There are 13 residues in the CDR3. Germline V gene sequence: CDR1 GTSNPN, CDR2 SVGIG (reference sequence). V lost 0 bases to trimming and J lost 4 bases, with 7 bases between them. The CDR3, as DNA: TGTGCCTGGAGTGTCAAAACTTACAATGAGCAGTTCTTC. Protein sequence: CAWSVKTYNEQFF.

The CDR3 sequence: CASIYSGSAKETQYF. For the CDR3, the DNA is TGCGCCAGCATTTATAGCGGCAGCGCCAAAGAGACCCAGTACTTC. The chain recombines TRBV10-1 with TRBJ2-5; TRBD2 is a possible D gene (6 bases). CDR3 length equals 15 residues. With 7 bases removed from V and 3 bases from J, the gap between germline ends came to 18 bases. Looked up from germline, CDR1 is WNHNN and CDR2 is SYGVQD (reference sequence).